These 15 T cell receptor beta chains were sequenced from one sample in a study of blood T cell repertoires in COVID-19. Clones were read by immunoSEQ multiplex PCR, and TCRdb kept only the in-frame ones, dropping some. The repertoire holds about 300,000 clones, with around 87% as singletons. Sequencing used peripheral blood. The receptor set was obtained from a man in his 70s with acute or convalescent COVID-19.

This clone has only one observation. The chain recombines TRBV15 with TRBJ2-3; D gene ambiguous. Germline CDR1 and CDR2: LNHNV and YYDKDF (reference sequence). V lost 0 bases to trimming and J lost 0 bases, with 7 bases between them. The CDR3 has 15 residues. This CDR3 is CATSRDLTSTDTQYF. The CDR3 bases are TGTGCCACCAGCAGAGATCTGACTAGCACAGATACGCAGTATTTT.

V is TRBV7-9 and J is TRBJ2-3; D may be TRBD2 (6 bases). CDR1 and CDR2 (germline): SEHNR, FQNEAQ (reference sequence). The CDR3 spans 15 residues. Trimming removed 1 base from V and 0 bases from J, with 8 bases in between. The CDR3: CASSLVAESTDTQYF. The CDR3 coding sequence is TGTGCCAGCAGCTTAGTAGCGGAAAGCACAGATACGCAGTATTTT.

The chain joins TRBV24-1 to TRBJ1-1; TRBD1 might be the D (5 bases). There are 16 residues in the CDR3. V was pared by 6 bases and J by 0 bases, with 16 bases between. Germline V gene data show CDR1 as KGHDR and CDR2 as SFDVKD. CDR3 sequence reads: CATSRPPDRMNTEAFF. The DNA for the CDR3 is TGTGCCACCAGTCGCCCACCAGACAGAATGAACACTGAAGCTTTCTTT.

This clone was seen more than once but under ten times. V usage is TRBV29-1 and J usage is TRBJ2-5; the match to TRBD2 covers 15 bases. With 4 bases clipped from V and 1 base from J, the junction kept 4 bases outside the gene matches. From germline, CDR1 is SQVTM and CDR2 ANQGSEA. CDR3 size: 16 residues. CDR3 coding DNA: TGCAGCGTTGTGGGACTAGCGGGAGGTTCCCAAGAGACCCAGTACTTC. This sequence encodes CSVVGLAGGSQETQYF.

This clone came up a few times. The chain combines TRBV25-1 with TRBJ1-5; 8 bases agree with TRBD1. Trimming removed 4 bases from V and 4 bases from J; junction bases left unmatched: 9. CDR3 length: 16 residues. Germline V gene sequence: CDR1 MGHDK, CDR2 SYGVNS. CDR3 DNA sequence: TGTGCCAGCAGTGGTCCGGGACAGGAAGCGAATCAGCCCCAGCATTTT. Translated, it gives CASSGPGQEANQPQHF.

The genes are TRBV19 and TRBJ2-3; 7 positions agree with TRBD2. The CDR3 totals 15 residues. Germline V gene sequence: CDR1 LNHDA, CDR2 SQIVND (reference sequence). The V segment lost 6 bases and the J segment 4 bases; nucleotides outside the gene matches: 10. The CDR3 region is CASSETSRWSDTQYF. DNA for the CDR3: TGTGCCAGTAGCGAGACTAGCAGGTGGTCAGATACGCAGTATTTT.

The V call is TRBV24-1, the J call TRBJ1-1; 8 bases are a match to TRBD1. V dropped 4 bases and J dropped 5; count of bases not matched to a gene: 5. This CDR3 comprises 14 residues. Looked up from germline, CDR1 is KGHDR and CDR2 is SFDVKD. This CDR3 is CATSDTGGVTEAFF. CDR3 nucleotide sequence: TGTGCCACCAGTGACACAGGGGGAGTAACTGAAGCTTTCTTT.

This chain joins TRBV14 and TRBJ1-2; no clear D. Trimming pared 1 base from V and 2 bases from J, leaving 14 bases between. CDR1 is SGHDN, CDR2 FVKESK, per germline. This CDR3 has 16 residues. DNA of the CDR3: TGTGCCAGCAGCCAAGGGTTAGGCAGGTTCAACTATGGCTACACCTTC. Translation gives CASSQGLGRFNYGYTF. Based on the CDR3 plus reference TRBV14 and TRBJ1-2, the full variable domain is EAGVTQFPSHSVIEKGQTVTLRCDPISGHDNLYWYRRVMGKEIKFLLHFVKESKQDESGMPNNRFLAERTGGTYSTLKVQPAELEDSGVYFCASSQGLGRFNYGYTFGSGTRLTVV.

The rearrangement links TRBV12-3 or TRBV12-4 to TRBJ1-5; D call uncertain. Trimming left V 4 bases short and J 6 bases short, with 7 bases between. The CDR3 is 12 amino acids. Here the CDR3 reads CASSSRSQPQHF. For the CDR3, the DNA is TGTGCCAGCAGTTCCCGGAGTCAGCCCCAGCATTTT.

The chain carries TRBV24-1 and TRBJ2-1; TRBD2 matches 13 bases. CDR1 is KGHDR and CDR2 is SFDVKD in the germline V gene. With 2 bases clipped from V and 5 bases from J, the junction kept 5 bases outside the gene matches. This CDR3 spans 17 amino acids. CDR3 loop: CATSDSQLAGGNNEQFF. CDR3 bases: TGTGCCACCAGTGATTCTCAACTAGCGGGAGGGAACAATGAGCAGTTCTTC.

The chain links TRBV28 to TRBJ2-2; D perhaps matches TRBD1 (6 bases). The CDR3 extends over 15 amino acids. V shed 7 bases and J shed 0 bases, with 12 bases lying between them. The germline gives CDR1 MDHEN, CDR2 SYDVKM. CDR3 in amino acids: CASKQQGPNTGELFF. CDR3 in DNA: TGTGCCAGCAAGCAGCAGGGGCCGAACACCGGGGAGCTGTTTTTT.

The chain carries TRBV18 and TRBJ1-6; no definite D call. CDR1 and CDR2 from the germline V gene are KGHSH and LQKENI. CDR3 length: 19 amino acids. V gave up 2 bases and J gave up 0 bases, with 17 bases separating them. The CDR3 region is CASSPIELSLSSYNSPLHF. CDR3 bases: TGTGCCAGCTCACCAATTGAACTCTCTCTGAGCTCCTATAATTCACCCCTCCACTTT.

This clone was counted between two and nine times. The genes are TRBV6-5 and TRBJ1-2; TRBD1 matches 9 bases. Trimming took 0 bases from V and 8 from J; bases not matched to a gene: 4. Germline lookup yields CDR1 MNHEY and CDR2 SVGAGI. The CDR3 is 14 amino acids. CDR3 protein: CASSYSDRGGGYTF. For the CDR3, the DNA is TGTGCCAGCAGTTACTCGGACAGGGGCGGGGGCTACACCTTC.

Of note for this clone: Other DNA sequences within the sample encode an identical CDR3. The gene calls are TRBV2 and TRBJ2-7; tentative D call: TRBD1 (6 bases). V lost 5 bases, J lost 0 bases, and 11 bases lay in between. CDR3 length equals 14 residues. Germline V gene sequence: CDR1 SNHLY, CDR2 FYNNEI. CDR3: CASSTDRFSYEQYF. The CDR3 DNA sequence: TGTGCCAGCAGTACGGACAGATTCTCCTACGAGCAGTACTTC.

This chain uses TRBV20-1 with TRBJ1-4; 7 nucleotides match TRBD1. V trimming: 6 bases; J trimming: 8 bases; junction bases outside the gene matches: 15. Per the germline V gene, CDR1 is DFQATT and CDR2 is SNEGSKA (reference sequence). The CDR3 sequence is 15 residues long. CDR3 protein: CSASPGDRVGEKLFF. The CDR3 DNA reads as TGCAGTGCGAGTCCGGGAGACAGGGTTGGGGAAAAACTGTTTTTT.